This entry describes one T cell receptor (beta chain). Its antigen is unidentified. The data derive from a study of cytomegalovirus exposure and HLA in healthy donors. Study overall: Inside one of the first data releases sat 80 million to 95 million unique TCRs taken from HLA-typed donors. Caucasian-associated ancestry cluster membership applied to less than 85% of several hundred genotyped donors.

Primers for the PCR totalled 60 Vbeta and 13 Jbeta. Sequencing used immunoSEQ multiplex PCR; TCRdb keeps in-frame clones, though not all of them. The sample has 200,000 to 250,000 clones, about 88% seen once. CDR1 is SEHNR and CDR2 is FQNEAQ in the germline V gene (reference sequence). There are 13 residues in the CDR3. V gave up 5 bases and J gave up 7 bases; unmatched junction bases: 7. Study-wide findings and caveats: Overall, around 150 TCR beta chains were annotated as cytomegalovirus-associated.

This sequence originates from a girl aged 2 to 9 in good health and CMV-seronegative. This chain links TRBV7-9 with TRBJ1-2, with 7 bases aligning to TRBD1. Material for sequencing was PBMCs. Here the CDR3 DNA reads TGTGCCAGCAGCCCGGATTACAGGGGTGGCTACACCTTC. It is translated as CASSPDYRGGYTF.